Listed here are 30 T cell receptor beta chains from one sample, sequenced in a study of OX40 agonist ivuxolimab in advanced cancers. TCRdb keeps only in-frame clones here, not all; method: immunoSEQ multiplex PCR. The data contain about 36,000 clones, around nine tenths of them singletons. This sample comprised CD4+ or CD8+ T cells sorted from blood, obtained in a trial of the OX40 agonist ivuxolimab. The origin of the receptors is an adult with an advanced solid tumor such as melanoma, head and neck, liver or kidney cancer.

V usage is TRBV19 and J usage is TRBJ1-5; D uncertain. Trimming left V 3 bases short and J 0 bases short, with 9 bases between. This CDR3 comprises 15 residues. The germline V gene encodes CDR1 LNHDA and CDR2 SQIVND (reference sequence). Here the CDR3 DNA reads TGTGCCAGTAGTATTGGTGACCCTAGCAATCAGCCCCAGCATTTT. It translates to CASSIGDPSNQPQHF. Together with reference TRBV19 and TRBJ1-5, the CDR3 gives the full variable domain: DGGITQSPKYLFRKEGQNVTLSCEQNLNHDAMYWYRQDPGQGLRLIYYSQIVNDFQKGDIAEGYSVSREKKESFPLTVTSAQKNPTAFYLCASSIGDPSNQPQHFGDGTRLSIL.

The chain couples TRBV9 to TRBJ1-2; 10 positions agree with TRBD1. The CDR3 is 16 amino acids. The J segment lost 6 bases and the V segment lost 3 bases, leaving 11 bases of the junction unmatched. Germline V gives CDR1 SGDLS, CDR2 YYNGEE. In nucleotides, the CDR3 is TGTGCCAGCAGCGCCACCGACAGGGGGCTAGGGGATGGCTACACCTTC. This codes for CASSATDRGLGDGYTF.

The chain combines TRBV27 with TRBJ2-1, with 15 bases fitting TRBD2. Germline-derived CDR1 and CDR2 are MNHEY and SMNVEV (reference sequence). The CDR3 runs 15 residues. After removal of 4 bases from V and 7 bases from J, the junction contained 2 bases not matched to a gene. The CDR3 loop is CASSSGTSGRNEQFF. CDR3 in DNA: TGTGCCAGCAGTTCCGGGACTAGCGGGAGGAATGAGCAGTTCTTC.

A few counts support this clone. This chain connects TRBV28 to TRBJ2-4, with 11 bases aligning to TRBD2. The CDR3 extends over 17 amino acids. Germline V CDR1 and CDR2: MDHEN, SYDVKM. J gave up 8 bases and V 5 bases, and 14 bases lay outside the gene matches. The CDR3, as DNA: TGTGCCAGCAGTCGATTAATAGCGGGAGGGCCGAGCGACATTCAGTACTTC. Translation gives CASSRLIAGGPSDIQYF.

V gene TRBV4-3 combines with J gene TRBJ2-5, with D hard to call. Germline assignment: CDR1 LGHNA and CDR2 YSLEER. This CDR3 is built from 15 residues. Trimming took off 1 base at V and 2 bases at J, with 11 bases between the two ends. CDR3 amino acids: CASSQGQQLQETQYF. CDR3 in DNA: TGCGCCAGCAGCCAAGGACAACAGCTTCAAGAGACCCAGTACTTC.

The chain recombines TRBV10-3 with TRBJ2-1; D is unclear. CDR1 and CDR2 from the germline V gene are ENHRY and SYGVKD. The V and J ends lost 2 bases and 7 bases respectively, with 27 bases between them. The CDR3 covers 19 residues. In DNA form, the CDR3 reads TGTGCCATCAGTGAGCCGGTTCTGTCCAGCAAGGTGAAGAGGAATGAGCAGTTCTTC. Protein sequence: CAISEPVLSSKVKRNEQFF.

The rearrangement links TRBV27 to TRBJ1-1, with D hard to call. Deletions cut 6 bases from V and 0 bases from J, with 8 bases between. The CDR3 totals 13 residues. Germline CDR1 reads MNHEY; CDR2 reads SMNVEV (reference sequence). CDR3 sequence: CASRGSMNTEAFF. The DNA for the CDR3 is TGTGCCAGCAGGGGAAGCATGAACACTGAAGCTTTCTTT.

The chain has TRBV29-1 and TRBJ1-2; 9 bases match TRBD1. The CDR3 is made up of 13 amino acids. V lost 8 bases to trimming and J lost 2 bases; unmatched junction nucleotides: 6. Germline CDR1 is SQVTM and CDR2 is ANQGSEA. The chain's CDR3 is CSLRTGANYGYTF. CDR3 coding DNA: TGCAGCTTGAGGACAGGGGCGAACTATGGCTACACCTTC.

The CDR3, as DNA: TGCGCCAGCAGCCATCCCGGGAACGAGCAGTACTTC. Translation gives CASSHPGNEQYF. This rearrangement joins TRBV4-1 to TRBJ2-7; tentatively, D is TRBD2 (5 bases). V lost 3 bases and J 5 bases, leaving 8 bases between the germline ends. Germline V gives CDR1 MGHRA, CDR2 YSYEKL. This CDR3 is 12 amino acids long.

V and J are TRBV7-9 and TRBJ2-4; TRBD2 matches 7 bases. CDR1 and CDR2 (germline): SEHNR, FQNEAQ (reference sequence). This CDR3 spans 17 amino acids. Unmatched junction bases numbered 8, after V lost 1 base and J lost 2 bases. The CDR3 here is CASSLVRGGPTKNIQYF. The CDR3 nucleotides read TGTGCCAGCAGCTTAGTGCGGGGAGGGCCCACCAAAAACATTCAGTACTTC.

The V call is TRBV2, the J call TRBJ2-7; no clear D gene. This CDR3 has 13 amino acids. Looked up from germline, CDR1 is SNHLY and CDR2 is FYNNEI. V lost 4 bases to trimming and J lost 3 bases, with 10 bases between them. The CDR3 sequence: CASSVGKGYEQYF. DNA of the CDR3: TGTGCCAGCAGTGTTGGGAAGGGCTACGAGCAGTACTTC.

The chain links TRBV4-1 to TRBJ2-1; 11 nucleotides line up with TRBD2. CDR1 is MGHRA, CDR2 YSYEKL, per germline. The CDR3 has 17 amino acids. The junction had 10 bases not matched to a gene; V was cut back by 2 bases and J by 7 bases. CDR3 nucleotides: TGCGCCAGCAGCCAATATCGGGAACTAGCGGGAGCTAATGAGCAGTTCTTC. Its protein is CASSQYRELAGANEQFF.

This chain joins TRBV6-5 and TRBJ1-1; no reliable D call. Trimming took 0 bases from V and 1 from J, leaving 9 bases between them. This CDR3 spans 15 amino acids. Germline-derived CDR1 and CDR2 are MNHEY and SVGAGI. CDR3 bases: TGTGCCAGCAGTTACTCGACGTTGGCGAACACTGAAGCTTTCTTT. Translated, it gives CASSYSTLANTEAFF.

This clone showed up just once. V gene TRBV7-9 combines with J gene TRBJ2-5; D possibly corresponds to TRBD2 (6 bases). Germline loops: CDR1 SEHNR, CDR2 FQNEAQ (reference sequence). This CDR3 is 14 amino acids long. The germline V and J ends were trimmed by 4 bases and 2 bases, with 11 bases remaining between them. In DNA form, the CDR3 reads TGTGCCAGCAGCTCAGGCGGGGCTCAAGAGACCCAGTACTTC. Translated: CASSSGGAQETQYF.

V and J are TRBV28 and TRBJ2-5, with 11 bases aligning to TRBD1. The DNA matches TRBJ2-7 better at its end, which makes the J call doubtful. The CDR3 covers 14 residues. Germline values: CDR1 MDHEN, CDR2 SYDVKM. The CDR3 spells CASSSGTGGYEQYF. The CDR3 nucleotides are TGTGCCAGCAGCTCTGGGACAGGGGGTTACGAGCAGTACTTC.

The chain links TRBV29-1 to TRBJ2-1, with unresolved D. The germline V and J ends were trimmed by 1 base and 3 bases, with 10 bases remaining between them. The CDR3 runs 14 residues. Germline loops: CDR1 SQVTM, CDR2 ANQGSEA. The CDR3 sequence is CSVEGQAGYNEQFF. For the CDR3, the DNA is TGCAGCGTTGAAGGCCAGGCCGGCTACAATGAGCAGTTCTTC.

This chain uses TRBV9 with TRBJ1-1, with 8 bases lining up with TRBD1. The CDR3 sequence is 15 residues long. J gave up 2 bases and V 4 bases, and 7 bases lay outside the gene matches. The germline gives CDR1 SGDLS, CDR2 YYNGEE. The CDR3 DNA sequence: TGTGCCAGCAGCAGAAAGACAGGGGAAAACACTGAAGCTTTCTTT. Translation: CASSRKTGENTEAFF.

This rearrangement joins TRBV19 to TRBJ1-1; D is ambiguous. CDR1 is LNHDA, CDR2 SQIVND, per germline (reference sequence). The CDR3 is 13 residues long. V was pared by 3 bases and J by 2 bases, with 7 bases between. CDR3 residues: CASSIGPNTEAFF. The CDR3 nucleotides read TGTGCCAGTAGTATCGGACCTAACACTGAAGCTTTCTTT. Full variable domain (rest looked up from reference TRBV19 and TRBJ1-1): DGGITQSPKYLFRKEGQNVTLSCEQNLNHDAMYWYRQDPGQGLRLIYYSQIVNDFQKGDIAEGYSVSREKKESFPLTVTSAQKNPTAFYLCASSIGPNTEAFFGQGTRLTVV.

V is TRBV5-1 and J is TRBJ1-1; D possibly corresponds to TRBD1 (5 bases). Trimming removed 2 bases from V and 3 bases from J, with 8 bases in between. The CDR3 extends over 13 amino acids. In germline, CDR1 is SGHRS, CDR2 YFSETQ. This CDR3 reads CASSFSGYTEAFF. CDR3 sequence (DNA): TGCGCCAGCAGCTTCTCAGGGTACACTGAAGCTTTCTTT.

This clone was detected a few times. The chain combines TRBV28 with TRBJ1-5; no firm D call. The CDR3 has 14 residues. CDR1 is MDHEN and CDR2 is SYDVKM in the germline V gene. Trimming cost V 2 bases and J 7 bases, with 12 bases left between them. CDR3 region: CASSLKWNQQPQHF. CDR3 DNA: TGTGCCAGCAGTTTAAAATGGAATCAACAGCCCCAGCATTTT.

The CDR3 DNA reads TGTGCCAGCAGCTTAGGGGGGCACCGCACAGATACGCAGTATTTT. Amino acids: CASSLGGHRTDTQYF. The chain links TRBV11-2 to TRBJ2-3; a weak D match, TRBD1 (6 bases). The CDR3 is 15 residues long. Germline V gives CDR1 SGHAT, CDR2 FQNNGV. Trimming removed 1 base from V and 1 base from J, with 9 bases in between.

The rearrangement links TRBV7-9 to TRBJ1-5; D gene ambiguous. V was cut by 1 base and J by 4 bases, with 5 bases left in between. The CDR3 is 13 residues long. Germline V lookup: CDR1 SEHNR, CDR2 FQNEAQ (reference sequence). The CDR3 DNA follows: TGTGCCAGCAGCTTAGAACAGAATCAGCCCCAGCATTTT. It translates to CASSLEQNQPQHF.

The rearrangement joins TRBV19 to TRBJ1-1; no reliable D call. Germline CDR1 reads LNHDA; CDR2 reads SQIVND (reference sequence). This CDR3 is 13 amino acids long. Deletions cut 3 bases from V and 8 bases from J, with 13 bases between. The CDR3 bases are TGTGCCAGTAGTATTGGCGGGCGAGTAGAAGCTTTCTTT. Encoded protein: CASSIGGRVEAFF.

V gene TRBV9 combines with J gene TRBJ2-3, with D possibly called TRBD1 or TRBD2 (6 bases each). Germline CDR1 SGDLS, CDR2 YYNGEE. Trimming cost V 2 bases and J 7 bases, with 14 bases left between them. This CDR3 has 14 amino acids. The CDR3: CASSVTGAANTQYF. The CDR3 nucleotides read TGTGCCAGCAGCGTTACGGGGGCAGCTAATACGCAGTATTTT.

The gene calls are TRBV7-2 and TRBJ2-7; TRBD1 is a possible D gene (6 bases). V was clipped by 5 bases and J by 3 bases, with 11 bases between them. CDR1 is SGHTA, CDR2 FQGNSA, per germline. The CDR3 contains 13 residues. In nucleotides, the CDR3 is TGTGCCAGCAGCGCGAGGGGGAGCTACGAGCAGTACTTC. It codes for CASSARGSYEQYF.

J is TRBJ1-1 and V is TRBV28, with D maybe TRBD1 (5 bases). CDR3 length equals 13 residues. V shed 6 bases and J shed 5 bases, with 13 bases lying between them. CDR1 and CDR2 (germline): MDHEN, SYDVKM. CDR3 sequence (DNA): TGTGCCAGCAGACGGGCGCGGGGGACTGAAGCTTTCTTT. This codes for CASRRARGTEAFF.

This sequence joins TRBV7-3 and TRBJ2-3; 11 bases are shared with TRBD2. V was pared by 5 bases and J by 6 bases, with 10 bases of the junction left unmatched. The germline gives CDR1 SGHTA, CDR2 FQGTGA. The CDR3 sequence is 16 residues long. The CDR3: CASSIGTSGSWDTQYF. The CDR3 nucleotides read TGTGCCAGCAGCATAGGAACTAGCGGGAGTTGGGATACGCAGTATTTT.

The V call is TRBV19, the J call TRBJ1-1; 11 positions match TRBD1. Trimming took 6 bases from V and 5 from J; bases not matched to a gene: 11. CDR1 and CDR2 (germline): LNHDA, SQIVND (reference sequence). The length of the CDR3 is 16 residues. CDR3 DNA sequence: TGTGCCAGTAGCCCGGGACAGGGGGATTCTGCGACTGAAGCTTTCTTT. Translated, it gives CASSPGQGDSATEAFF.

J is TRBJ2-5 and V is TRBV13; 7 nucleotides line up with TRBD2. With 5 bases clipped from V and 0 bases from J, the junction kept 3 bases outside the gene matches. Germline values: CDR1 PRHDT, CDR2 FYEKMQ (reference sequence). CDR3 length: 14 amino acids. CDR3 DNA sequence: TGTGCCAGCAGCCCCCGGGAGGACCAAGAGACCCAGTACTTC. Translation gives CASSPREDQETQYF.

This sequence joins TRBV6-5 and TRBJ2-1; maybe TRBD2 (6 bases). The CDR3 extends over 14 amino acids. V lost 5 bases, J lost 3 bases, and 11 bases lay in between. The germline V gene encodes CDR1 MNHEY and CDR2 SVGAGI. The CDR3 bases are TGTGCCAGCAGTCCTACGGACTACTACAATGAGCAGTTCTTC. Translation: CASSPTDYYNEQFF.